This T cell receptor beta chain was sequenced in a study of OX40 agonist ivuxolimab in advanced cancers. Overall study: A male proportion of around 86% was recorded, with mean age around 62 years and range roughly 23 to 90.

The V and J ends lost 8 bases and 7 bases, in that order; junction bases with no gene match: 2. The CDR3 has 13 residues. Germline V CDR1 and CDR2: WSHSY, SAAADI. Clones were sequenced by immunoSEQ multiplex PCR, and TCRdb holds only the in-frame ones, with some missing. The table lists over 55,000 clones, about 90% of them singletons. This clone was detected once. Sample: CD4+ or CD8+ T cells sorted from blood, taken in a trial of the OX40 agonist ivuxolimab. This clonotype was sampled from an adult with an advanced solid tumor such as melanoma, head and neck, liver or kidney cancer. V gene TRBV10-2 combines with J gene TRBJ2-1; 13 nucleotides align to TRBD2. The CDR3 reads CASGTSGKNEQFF. As DNA, the CDR3 is TGCGCCAGCGGGACTAGCGGGAAGAATGAGCAGTTCTTC.